Listed below are T cell receptor beta chains from one sample, sequenced in a study of CD8+CD57+ T cells in acquired aplastic anemia. One entry per CDR3 protein, called by TCRdb with MiXCR from the reads. The sample lists about 160,000 distinct CDR3 sequences, 71% occurring once. The specimen sequenced was sorted CD4+, CD8+, or CD8+CD57+ T cells (not recorded which) from PBMCs. The receptor set was obtained from a human donor with aplastic anemia. Each CDR3 is given with its conserved first and last residue. Fields, in order: clone size, J gene, D gene, V gene, CDR3 protein, CDR3 DNA. The D gene is left open where the match is weak. Clone size, where shown, is once, few, many, or a class for clones that have expanded.

clone_size: NA
j_call: TRBJ1-2
d_call: NA
v_call: TRBV20-1
cdr3_aa: CSARGTYGYTF
cdr3_nt: TGCAGTGCACGAGGAACATATGGCTACACCTTC

clone_size: NA
j_call: TRBJ2-5
d_call: NA
v_call: TRBV7-6
cdr3_aa: CASSLRIGETQYF
cdr3_nt: TGTGCCAGCAGCTTAAGAATAGGAGAGACCCAGTACTTC

clone_size: NA
j_call: TRBJ1-2
d_call: NA
v_call: TRBV5-1
cdr3_aa: CASSLVLRDGYTF
cdr3_nt: TGCGCCAGCAGCCTCGTCCTCCGGGATGGCTACACCTTC

clone_size: NA
j_call: TRBJ1-2
d_call: NA
v_call: TRBV9
cdr3_aa: CASSVGGEAYGYTF
cdr3_nt: TGTGCCAGCAGCGTAGGGGGGGAAGCCTATGGCTACACCTTC

clone_size: NA
j_call: TRBJ1-2
d_call: NA
v_call: TRBV7-9
cdr3_aa: CASSLASSYGYTF
cdr3_nt: TGTGCCAGCAGCTTAGCTTCCAGCTATGGCTACACCTTC

clone_size: NA
j_call: TRBJ2-3
d_call: NA
v_call: TRBV5-4
cdr3_aa: CASSVSPDTQYF
cdr3_nt: TGTGCCAGCAGCGTGAGCCCAGATACGCAGTATTTT

clone_size: few
j_call: TRBJ1-5
d_call: TRBD1
v_call: TRBV24-1
cdr3_aa: CATSDRGDQPQHF
cdr3_nt: TGTGCCACCTCGGACAGGGGGGATCAGCCCCAGCATTTT

clone_size: NA
j_call: TRBJ2-1
d_call: TRBD2
v_call: TRBV7-9
cdr3_aa: CASSGLAGSNEQFF
cdr3_nt: TGTGCCAGCAGCGGACTAGCGGGTAGCAATGAGCAGTTCTTC

clone_size: NA
j_call: TRBJ2-5
d_call: NA
v_call: TRBV7-3
cdr3_aa: CASSPYPGETQYF
cdr3_nt: TGTGCCAGCAGCCCATACCCAGGGGAGACCCAGTACTTC

clone_size: NA
j_call: TRBJ1-5
d_call: TRBD1
v_call: TRBV19
cdr3_aa: CASSPTGNSYQPQHF
cdr3_nt: TGTGCCAGTAGTCCGACAGGGAATTCGTATCAGCCCCAGCATTTT

clone_size: NA
j_call: TRBJ1-2
d_call: NA
v_call: TRBV20-1
cdr3_aa: CSASPLRTGYGYTF
cdr3_nt: TGCAGTGCTAGCCCCCTAAGGACGGGGTATGGCTACACCTTC

clone_size: medium-sized
j_call: TRBJ2-1
d_call: NA
v_call: TRBV19
cdr3_aa: CASSIAGANEQFF
cdr3_nt: TGTGCCAGTAGTATTGCTGGCGCCAATGAGCAGTTCTTC

clone_size: NA
j_call: TRBJ2-5
d_call: TRBD2
v_call: TRBV5-6
cdr3_aa: CASSLELAGGGQETQYF
cdr3_nt: TGTGCCAGCAGCTTGGAACTAGCGGGAGGCGGGCAAGAGACCCAGTACTTC

clone_size: NA
j_call: TRBJ1-1
d_call: TRBD1
v_call: TRBV29-1
cdr3_aa: CSVDPGQGDTEAFF
cdr3_nt: TGCAGCGTTGACCCCGGACAGGGGGATACTGAAGCTTTCTTT

clone_size: once
j_call: TRBJ1-1
d_call: NA
v_call: TRBV5-1
cdr3_aa: CASAQAMNTEAFF
cdr3_nt: TGCGCCAGCGCCCAAGCCATGAACACTGAAGCTTTCTTT